This T cell receptor (beta chain) came from a study of cytomegalovirus exposure and HLA in healthy donors. 60 Vbeta and 13 Jbeta primers were used in PCR. Here immunoSEQ multiplex PCR was the method, and the copy in TCRdb shows in-frame clones only, minus some. The sample lists about 94,000 clones; around 76% were seen once. About this clone itself: At one of its ends the junction is not consistent with the germline gene, which may arise from a read error.

The CDR3 has 17 residues. In germline, CDR1 is SSHAT, CDR2 FNYEAQ (reference sequence). The chain links TRBV7-7 to TRBJ2-2; 10 bases line up with TRBD2. The sample comprised PBMCs. This sequence originates from a man aged 35 to 55 in good health and CMV-seropositive. The CDR3 sequence is CASSPIAGGGNTGELFF. CDR3 coding DNA: TGTGCTAGCAGCCCTATAGCGGGAGGAGGAAACACCGGGGAGCTGTTTTTT.